These 27 T cell receptor beta chains were sequenced from one sample in a study of shared clonotypes between healthy human individuals. Here immunoSEQ multiplex PCR was the method, and the copy in TCRdb shows in-frame clones only, minus some. The sample contains about 1,500,000 clones, approximately 96% of which appear only once. Sequencing was performed on naive CD4+ T cells sorted from blood. Indicated subset: CD45RA+ positively selected. The receptors stem from a man between 25 and 39 years old in good health.

This clone has just one count. The rearrangement joins TRBV7-2 to TRBJ1-1, with 7 bases matching TRBD1. J gave up 0 bases and V 5 bases, and 3 bases lay outside the gene matches. The CDR3 sequence is 14 residues long. Germline CDR1 and CDR2: SGHTA and FQGNSA. CDR3 nucleotide sequence: TGTGCCAGCAGCAGACAGGGTATGAACACTGAAGCTTTCTTT. Residues: CASSRQGMNTEAFF.

This chain links TRBV29-1 with TRBJ1-5; 7 bases are a match to TRBD1. V lost 6 bases, J lost 4 bases, and 6 bases stayed unmatched. The CDR3 spans 13 residues. Per germline, CDR1 SQVTM and CDR2 ANQGSEA. The chain's CDR3 is CSVETGINQPQHF. CDR3 DNA: TGCAGCGTAGAGACAGGGATTAATCAGCCCCAGCATTTT.

V gene TRBV5-1 combines with J gene TRBJ2-5, with 7 nucleotides matching TRBD1. Germline-derived CDR1 and CDR2 are SGHRS and YFSETQ. J was trimmed by 5 bases and V by 4 bases; bases with no gene match: 8. This CDR3 spans 14 amino acids. The CDR3 DNA sequence: TGCGCCAGCAGCCAAGGGACAGCTAGCGAGACCCAGTACTTC. This translates into CASSQGTASETQYF.

The V gene is TRBV5-1, the J gene TRBJ2-7, with 11 bases fitting TRBD2. In germline, CDR1 is SGHRS, CDR2 YFSETQ. Trimming removed 2 bases from V and 4 bases from J; junction bases left unmatched: 20. The CDR3 is 20 amino acids. This CDR3 reads CASSFTATSSTSGRGYEQYF. CDR3 coding DNA: TGCGCCAGCAGCTTTACGGCGACGAGCTCAACTAGCGGGAGAGGGTACGAGCAGTACTTC.

The V and J genes are TRBV6-5 and TRBJ1-1; no definite D call. The CDR3 is 14 residues long. V was clipped by 0 bases and J by 3 bases, with 8 bases between them. From germline, CDR1 is MNHEY and CDR2 SVGAGI. The CDR3 coding sequence is TGTGCCAGCAGTTACTCCTGGAGGGACACTGAAGCTTTCTTT. Its protein is CASSYSWRDTEAFF.

This clone has a single count. The chain has TRBV6-5 and TRBJ1-1; D not resolved. Trimming cost V 2 bases and J 1 base, with 11 bases left between them. CDR1 is MNHEY, CDR2 SVGAGI, per germline. The CDR3 runs 15 residues. The CDR3 is CASSYGLARNTEAFF. Here the CDR3 DNA reads TGTGCCAGCAGTTACGGGTTGGCGAGGAACACTGAAGCTTTCTTT.

The chain recombines TRBV5-6 with TRBJ2-1; 9 bases map to TRBD2. Trimming removed 0 bases from V and 5 bases from J; junction bases left unmatched: 9. Germline-derived CDR1 and CDR2 are SGHDT and YYEEEE. The CDR3 covers 17 residues. The CDR3 coding sequence is TGTGCCAGCAGCTTGGTCGCGGGAGGGCCCAGTCACAATGAGCAGTTCTTC. Its protein is CASSLVAGGPSHNEQFF. The full variable domain, rest sourced from reference TRBV5-6 and TRBJ2-1, is DAGVTQSPTHLIKTRGQQVTLRCSPKSGHDTVSWYQQALGQGPQFIFQYYEEEERQRGNFPDRFSGHQFPNYSSELNVNALLLGDSALYLCASSLVAGGPSHNEQFFGPGTRLTVL.

The chain combines TRBV12-5 with TRBJ1-1, with D possibly TRBD1 on 6 matching bases. The CDR3 has 16 residues. Trimming removed 2 bases from V and 2 bases from J, with 15 bases in between. Looked up from germline, CDR1 is LGHNT and CDR2 is FRNRAP. The CDR3 loop is CASGLRDTEGNTEAFF. In DNA form, the CDR3 reads TGTGCTAGTGGTTTGCGGGACACTGAAGGAAACACTGAAGCTTTCTTT.

The chain employs TRBV7-2 and TRBJ2-1, with TRBD2 matching over 8 bases. J lost 1 base, V lost 0 bases, and 8 bases had no gene match. This CDR3 has 18 residues. CDR1 SGHTA and CDR2 FQGNSA come from the germline V gene. The CDR3 region has the DNA TGTGCCAGCAGCTTAGCGGCAATAACTAGCGGATCCTACAATGAGCAGTTCTTC. It is translated as CASSLAAITSGSYNEQFF. The variable domain in full, with the rest retrieved from reference TRBV7-2 and TRBJ2-1, is GAGVSQSPSNKVTEKGKDVELRCDPISGHTALYWYRQSLGQGLEFLIYFQGNSAPDKSGLPSDRFSAERTGGSVSTLTIQRTQQEDSAVYLCASSLAAITSGSYNEQFFGPGTRLTVL.

The table lists this clone with a few counts. The chain uses TRBV5-1 and TRBJ1-5, with D perhaps matching TRBD1 (6 bases). V gave up 6 bases and J gave up 4 bases, with 17 bases separating them. CDR1 and CDR2 from the germline V gene are SGHRS and YFSETQ. The CDR3 has 15 amino acids. The CDR3 coding sequence is TGCGCCAGCAAGGAGGACAGCTTCTCTAATCAGCCCCAGCATTTT. Amino acids: CASKEDSFSNQPQHF.

V gene TRBV29-1 combines with J gene TRBJ2-2, with 8 bases that match TRBD1. V trimming: 6 bases; J trimming: 4 bases; junction bases outside the gene matches: 10. The CDR3 sequence is 15 residues long. Germline assignment: CDR1 SQVTM and CDR2 ANQGSEA. CDR3 sequence: CSVGDRRLGTGELFF. For the CDR3, the DNA is TGCAGCGTAGGGGACAGGCGCTTGGGCACCGGGGAGCTGTTTTTT.

This clone is a singleton in its sample. V usage is TRBV19 and J usage is TRBJ1-3; the D gene is possibly TRBD1 (5 bases). This CDR3 contains 14 residues. V lost 0 bases, J lost 4 bases, and 7 bases lay in between. Per germline, CDR1 LNHDA and CDR2 SQIVND (reference sequence). DNA of the CDR3: TGTGCCAGTAGTATAGAGCACAGGGGAAACACCATATATTTT. Amino acids: CASSIEHRGNTIYF.

This clone was observed a single time. For the CDR3, the DNA is TGTGCCAGCTCACCACAAGGGGGCCTGAACGAGCAGTACTTC. This sequence encodes CASSPQGGLNEQYF. The rearrangement uses TRBV18 and TRBJ2-7; 7 nucleotides align to TRBD1. The V gene's germline CDR1 is KGHSH and CDR2 LQKENI. This CDR3 has 14 residues. The J segment lost 5 bases and the V segment lost 1 base, leaving 5 bases of the junction unmatched.

V is TRBV7-9 and J is TRBJ1-2; no reliable D call. Trimming took off 10 bases at V and 9 bases at J, with 9 bases between the two ends. Germline CDR1 is SEHNR and CDR2 is FQNEAQ (reference sequence). CDR3 length: 9 residues. The CDR3 DNA reads TGTGCCACCGAAATTAGCTACACCTTC. Its translation: CATEISYTF.

This sequence joins TRBV5-5 and TRBJ1-3, with no clear D. Trimming pared 1 base from V and 4 bases from J, leaving 3 bases between. This CDR3 comprises 12 residues. Looked up from germline, CDR1 is SGHKS and CDR2 is YYEKEE (reference sequence). Written as DNA, the CDR3 is TGTGCCAGCAGCTTGTTAGGAAACACCATATATTTT. This gives the protein CASSLLGNTIYF.

Details on this clone: Within the sample, other DNA sequences also encode this same CDR3. This chain links TRBV27 with TRBJ2-7; tentatively, D is TRBD1 (6 bases). This CDR3 is 13 amino acids long. Germline V gene sequence: CDR1 MNHEY, CDR2 SMNVEV (reference sequence). Between the trimmed V and J ends, which lost 5 bases and 2 bases, there was a span of 10 bases. CDR3 in DNA: TGTGCCAGCAGTATCGGACAGACCTACGAGCAGTACTTC. This gives the protein CASSIGQTYEQYF.

This chain uses TRBV28 with TRBJ2-7; 11 bases line up with TRBD2. CDR3 length: 14 residues. With 5 bases clipped from V and 9 bases from J, the junction kept 9 bases outside the gene matches. CDR1 MDHEN and CDR2 SYDVKM come from the germline V gene. The CDR3 sequence is CASSRLAGMLGQYF. The CDR3 bases are TGTGCCAGCAGTCGACTAGCGGGAATGTTAGGGCAGTACTTC.

This chain links TRBV27 with TRBJ1-5; a weak D match, TRBD1 (5 bases). Per germline, CDR1 MNHEY and CDR2 SMNVEV (reference sequence). The V and J ends lost 7 bases and 3 bases respectively, with 10 bases between them. This CDR3 comprises 13 residues. In DNA, the CDR3 is TGTGCCAGCAAGGGACGGAACAATCAGCCCCAGCATTTT. It translates to CASKGRNNQPQHF.

The chain uses TRBV14 and TRBJ2-2; D is unresolved. Germline V lookup: CDR1 SGHDN, CDR2 FVKESK. There are 19 residues in the CDR3. V lost 1 base and J 1 base, leaving 19 bases between the germline ends. CDR3 DNA: TGTGCCAGCAGCCAAGCCAGTAACTCTAAGTCAGGGAACACCGGGGAGCTGTTTTTT. Protein product: CASSQASNSKSGNTGELFF.

V is TRBV9 and J is TRBJ2-5; D is tentatively TRBD1 or TRBD2 (6 bases each). V was clipped by 0 bases and J by 4 bases, with 13 bases between them. The V gene's germline CDR1 is SGDLS and CDR2 YYNGEE. The CDR3 extends over 15 amino acids. The CDR3 here is CASSVGGGGPETQYF. The CDR3 nucleotides are TGTGCCAGCAGCGTAGGCGGAGGGGGGCCAGAGACCCAGTACTTC.

The rearrangement links TRBV5-4 to TRBJ2-3; tentative D call: TRBD2 (5 bases). Trimming cost V 4 bases and J 1 base, with 19 bases left between them. The CDR3 has 17 residues. Germline V gene sequence: CDR1 SGHNT, CDR2 YYREEE (reference sequence). CDR3 DNA: TGTGCCAGCAGCCTTGCAAAAGGGAGCTTCGGCACAGATACGCAGTATTTT. Amino acids: CASSLAKGSFGTDTQYF.

Details on this clone: The same CDR3 arises from other DNA sequences in this sample as well. The V call is TRBV5-1, the J call TRBJ2-7; TRBD2 agrees at 10 bases. Per germline, CDR1 SGHRS and CDR2 YFSETQ. CDR3 length: 15 amino acids. J lost 6 bases, V lost 0 bases, and 6 bases had no gene match. The CDR3 loop reads CASSLALAGVGEQYF. Here the CDR3 DNA reads TGCGCCAGCAGCTTGGCGCTAGCGGGAGTCGGCGAGCAGTACTTC.

V and J are TRBV9 and TRBJ1-5, with 9 bases lining up with TRBD1. V dropped 0 bases and J dropped 4; count of bases not matched to a gene: 2. Germline loops: CDR1 SGDLS, CDR2 YYNGEE. The CDR3 runs 15 residues. CDR3 coding DNA: TGTGCCAGCAGCGTAGCCGGGACAGGGAATCAGCCCCAGCATTTT. Encoded protein: CASSVAGTGNQPQHF. Variable domain in full (rest from reference TRBV9 and TRBJ1-5): DSGVTQTPKHLITATGQRVTLRCSPRSGDLSVYWYQQSLDQGLQFLIQYYNGEERAKGNILERFSAQQFPDLHSELNLSSLELGDSALYFCASSVAGTGNQPQHFGDGTRLSIL.

The CDR3 loop reads CASQRDVRYEQYF. As DNA, the CDR3 is TGTGCCAGCCAAAGGGATGTACGGTACGAGCAGTACTTC. V and J are TRBV2 and TRBJ2-7, with D unresolved. V was shortened by 8 bases and J by 4 bases, with 15 bases between the two germline ends. Germline lookup yields CDR1 SNHLY and CDR2 FYNNEI. The CDR3 spans 13 residues.

The chain carries TRBV7-5 and TRBJ2-7. TRBV7-5 is labeled a pseudogene. CDR3 length equals 16 residues. CDR3 residues: CARSLASGRFSYEQYF. CDR3 DNA sequence: TGTGCCAGAAGCTTAGCTTCCGGGCGATTCTCCTACGAGCAGTACTTC.

The rearrangement joins TRBV7-8 to TRBJ2-5; TRBD2 agrees at 12 bases. The V gene end was trimmed by 3 bases and the J gene end by 4 bases; junction bases not matched to a gene: 9. This CDR3 has 17 residues. Per the germline V gene, CDR1 is SGHVS and CDR2 is FQNEAQ. Here the CDR3 reads CASSLGLAGGPGETQYF. The CDR3 DNA is TGTGCCAGCAGCTTGGGGCTAGCGGGAGGGCCGGGAGAGACCCAGTACTTC. Full variable domain (remainder filled in from reference TRBV7-8 and TRBJ2-5): GAGVSQSPRYKVAKRGQDVALRCDPISGHVSLFWYQQALGQGPEFLTYFQNEAQLDKSGLPSDRFFAERPEGSVSTLKIQRTQQEDSAVYLCASSLGLAGGPGETQYFGPGTRLLVL.

This chain connects TRBV6-1 to TRBJ1-2; the D gene is possibly TRBD1 (5 bases). V lost 0 bases, J lost 5 bases, and 16 bases lay in between. CDR3 size: 16 residues. Germline CDR1 is MNHNS and CDR2 is SASEGT. The CDR3, as DNA: TGTGCCAGCAGTGAAGCGGGGGTTAACCAAGGGTATGGCTACACCTTC. As protein: CASSEAGVNQGYGYTF.